This entry lists 30 T cell receptor beta chains sequenced from one sample in a study of PD-1 blockade in classical Hodgkin lymphoma. Time point in this sample: cycle 4 day 1 (C4D1), after 6 weeks of nivolumab. The patients all showed relapse after autologous stem cell transplantation, while their brentuximab vedotin exposure varied. Researchers report purifying CD4+ T cells from thawed PBMCs by magnetic negative selection. TCRdb's table, derived via immunoSEQ multiplex PCR, lists solely in-frame clones and lacks some. The table lists fewer than 20,000 clones, about three quarters of them singletons. The material sequenced was CD4+ T cells from blood, taken before the fourth cycle of nivolumab. The receptors were sampled from a human donor with classical Hodgkin lymphoma.

The CDR3 protein is CASRWGGAGQETQYF. The CDR3 bases are TGTGCCAGCAGATGGGGGGGCGCGGGGCAGGAGACCCAGTACTTC. The rearrangement joins TRBV6-1 to TRBJ2-5; weak D call: TRBD2 (7 bases). This CDR3 has 15 residues. Looked up from germline, CDR1 is MNHNS and CDR2 is SASEGT. V lost 6 bases and J 5 bases, leaving 19 bases between the germline ends.

This clone came up a few times. V and J are TRBV7-9 and TRBJ2-2; TRBD1 or TRBD2 may be the D gene (5 bases each). The germline V and J ends were trimmed by 2 bases and 5 bases, with 12 bases remaining between them. The CDR3 has 15 amino acids. Germline-derived CDR1 and CDR2 are SEHNR and FQNEAQ (reference sequence). The chain's CDR3 is CASSLIGAVTGELFF. The CDR3 nucleotides are TGTGCCAGCAGCTTAATCGGGGCCGTTACCGGGGAGCTGTTTTTT.

The table lists this clone with a count of one. The chain links TRBV6-1 to TRBJ1-3; D might be TRBD1 (6 bases). The CDR3 is 14 residues long. Per the germline V gene, CDR1 is MNHNS and CDR2 is SASEGT. V shed 5 bases and J shed 0 bases, with 8 bases lying between them. The CDR3 DNA reads TGTGCCAGCAGTAGACAGGACTCTGGAAACACCATATATTTT. It translates to CASSRQDSGNTIYF.

This chain links TRBV12-1 with TRBJ2-7. TRBV12-1 is a documented pseudogene. CDR3 size: 15 residues. The CDR3 spells CASSFRRTADYEQYF. As DNA, the CDR3 is TGTGCCAGCAGCTTTAGGCGGACGGCGGACTACGAGCAGTACTTC.

The chain's CDR3 is CASSPSSGGLAYEQYF. DNA for the CDR3: TGTGCCAGCTCCCCTTCTAGCGGGGGGCTTGCCTACGAGCAGTACTTC. The V gene is TRBV18, the J gene TRBJ2-7; 11 bases align to TRBD2. CDR1 and CDR2 from the germline V gene are KGHSH and LQKENI. This CDR3 is 16 amino acids long. Trimming at V came to 6 bases and at J to 2 bases, leaving 9 bases not matched to a gene.

Only one count was recorded for this clone. The chain links TRBV6-6 to TRBJ1-1; D may be TRBD1 (5 bases). CDR1 and CDR2 from the germline V gene are MNHNY and SVGAGI (reference sequence). With 5 bases removed from V and 2 bases from J, the gap between germline ends came to 18 bases. This CDR3 is built from 16 residues. DNA of the CDR3: TGTGCCAGCAGTCCTAGACAGACACTAACAAACACTGAAGCTTTCTTT. This translates into CASSPRQTLTNTEAFF.

This chain joins TRBV14 and TRBJ2-2; 7 positions match TRBD2. The CDR3 is 17 residues long. The ends lost 0 bases at V and 3 bases at J; junction bases unmatched: 7. CDR1 and CDR2 (germline): SGHDN, FVKESK. This chain's CDR3 is CASSQDWAGVDTGELFF. Written as DNA, the CDR3 is TGTGCCAGCAGCCAAGATTGGGCGGGAGTTGACACCGGGGAGCTGTTTTTT.

This clone has a handful of counts. This chain joins TRBV12-5 and TRBJ2-2; no clear D gene. Germline V gene data show CDR1 as LGHNT and CDR2 as FRNRAP. Trimming left V 2 bases short and J 4 bases short, with 14 bases between. The CDR3 totals 16 residues. CDR3: CASGLSPLTGTGELFF. The DNA of the CDR3 is TGTGCTAGTGGTTTGAGTCCCCTGACGGGCACCGGGGAGCTGTTTTTT.

The chain combines TRBV5-5 with TRBJ2-7, with TRBD1 as a possible D gene (5 bases). This CDR3 comprises 16 residues. The germline V and J ends were trimmed by 3 bases and 3 bases, with 19 bases remaining between them. The V gene's germline CDR1 is SGHKS and CDR2 YYEKEE (reference sequence). The CDR3 DNA sequence: TGTGCCAGCAGCTGGTTGGGGCCAGGGTGGAACTACGAGCAGTACTTC. Protein: CASSWLGPGWNYEQYF.

The V and J genes are TRBV18 and TRBJ1-5; 7 positions agree with TRBD1. V shed 4 bases and J 0 bases; nucleotides not matched to a gene: 9. Germline V gene data show CDR1 as KGHSH and CDR2 as LQKENI. The CDR3 extends over 17 amino acids. CDR3 sequence reads: CASSRTGTEYSNQPQHF. In DNA, the CDR3 is TGTGCCAGCTCACGGACCGGGACAGAATATAGCAATCAGCCCCAGCATTTT.

The V and J genes are TRBV10-1 and TRBJ2-1; 8 bases match TRBD2. Germline values: CDR1 WNHNN, CDR2 SYGVQD (reference sequence). V dropped 8 bases and J dropped 5; count of bases not matched to a gene: 11. CDR3 length: 15 amino acids. The CDR3 coding sequence is TGCGCCAGCTCAGGAGGTACTAGCGGCCACAATGAGCAGTTCTTC. Protein product: CASSGGTSGHNEQFF.

V and J are TRBV5-5 and TRBJ1-1; D not resolved. V lost 4 bases and J 0 bases, leaving 10 bases between the germline ends. The CDR3 sequence is 14 residues long. Germline lookup yields CDR1 SGHKS and CDR2 YYEKEE (reference sequence). DNA of the CDR3: TGTGCCAGCAGCCCAAATGGGCTGAACACTGAAGCTTTCTTT. Amino acids: CASSPNGLNTEAFF.

The J gene is TRBJ2-7, the V gene TRBV18; D call uncertain. The germline V gene encodes CDR1 KGHSH and CDR2 LQKENI. V was clipped by 6 bases and J by 0 bases, with 15 bases between them. The CDR3 consists of 15 residues. CDR3 bases: TGTGCCAGCTCTCCCCAGCAATCCTCCTCCTACGAGCAGTACTTC. Translating gives CASSPQQSSSYEQYF.

The chain is built from TRBV7-6 and TRBJ1-2, with D possibly matching TRBD1 (5 bases). The germline V gene encodes CDR1 SGHVS and CDR2 FNYEAQ. This CDR3 region has 13 residues. V lost 3 bases and J 6 bases, leaving 11 bases between the germline ends. The CDR3 nucleotides read TGTGCCAGCAGCTTGGCAGGGTTCAATGGCTACACCTTC. This encodes CASSLAGFNGYTF.

This clone was observed a single time. V is TRBV19 and J is TRBJ1-1, with a tentative D call TRBD1 (5 bases). The CDR3 has 15 residues. Trimming cost V 3 bases and J 4 bases, with 15 bases left between them. The V gene's germline CDR1 is LNHDA and CDR2 SQIVND (reference sequence). In DNA form, the CDR3 reads TGTGCCAGTAGTATCTCAGGGAAGAGGGGCACTGAAGCTTTCTTT. The encoded protein is CASSISGKRGTEAFF.

The V call is TRBV6-1, the J call TRBJ1-1; no reliable D call. There are 13 residues in the CDR3. Germline lookup yields CDR1 MNHNS and CDR2 SASEGT. V lost 5 bases and J 1 base, leaving 8 bases between the germline ends. This CDR3 reads CASSQDGNTEAFF. The CDR3 DNA reads as TGTGCCAGCAGTCAGGACGGGAACACTGAAGCTTTCTTT.

The chain combines TRBV6-1 with TRBJ2-1, with a tentative D call TRBD1 (5 bases). The CDR3 length is 11 residues. V lost 4 bases and J lost 13, with 11 bases in between. Germline CDR1 and CDR2: MNHNS and SASEGT. CDR3 DNA sequence: TGTGCCAGCAGTGCGCAGACAGTACAGTTCTTC. Protein sequence: CASSAQTVQFF.

The chain joins TRBV4-1 to TRBJ2-6, with unresolved D. Per the germline V gene, CDR1 is MGHRA and CDR2 is YSYEKL. This CDR3 has 15 residues. Trimming took 1 base from V and 2 from J, leaving 6 bases between them. The CDR3 sequence is CASSQARTGANVLTF. The CDR3 DNA reads as TGCGCCAGCAGCCAAGCCAGAACTGGGGCCAACGTCCTGACTTTC.

CDR3 loop: CASSVGLAGPPNEQFF. In DNA, the CDR3 is TGTGCCAGTAGTGTCGGACTAGCGGGACCCCCTAATGAGCAGTTCTTC. J is TRBJ2-1 and V is TRBV19; 12 nucleotides agree with TRBD2. CDR3 length: 16 amino acids. Trimming cost V 5 bases and J 7 bases; bases outside gene matches: 9. Germline CDR1 is LNHDA and CDR2 is SQIVND (reference sequence).

The chain couples TRBV15 to TRBJ1-2, with D perhaps matching TRBD1 (6 bases). This CDR3 region has 15 residues. V was pared by 3 bases and J by 0 bases, with 11 bases between. Germline CDR1 is LNHNV and CDR2 is YYDKDF (reference sequence). The CDR3 is CATSSYGQSNYGYTF. The CDR3 coding sequence is TGTGCCACCAGCAGCTACGGACAGTCTAACTATGGCTACACCTTC.

This rearrangement joins TRBV2 to TRBJ2-7, with TRBD1 as a possible D gene (6 bases). V was pared by 5 bases and J by 10 bases, with 18 bases between. CDR3 length: 13 residues. From germline, CDR1 is SNHLY and CDR2 FYNNEI. CDR3 in amino acids: CASSSMPVDRQYF. The CDR3 DNA follows: TGTGCCAGCAGTTCAATGCCCGTGGACAGACAGTACTTC.

The chain recombines TRBV6-5 with TRBJ2-1, with 7 bases that match TRBD1. The V and J ends lost 5 bases and 6 bases, in that order; junction bases with no gene match: 7. CDR1 MNHEY and CDR2 SVGAGI come from the germline V gene. This CDR3 has 14 residues. CDR3 residues: CASSPGQVRNEQFF. DNA of the CDR3: TGTGCCAGCAGTCCTGGACAGGTTCGCAATGAGCAGTTCTTC.

This rearrangement joins TRBV7-2 to TRBJ2-7; possible D gene TRBD1, 5 bases. The CDR3 consists of 13 residues. V dropped 5 bases and J dropped 5 bases, with 13 bases sitting between them. Per the germline V gene, CDR1 is SGHTA and CDR2 is FQGNSA. The CDR3 DNA sequence: TGTGCCAGCAGCCCCCCAGGGTTCCACGAGCAGTACTTC. Residues: CASSPPGFHEQYF.

This chain links TRBV2 with TRBJ2-5, with 8 bases identical to TRBD2. With 3 bases clipped from V and 4 bases from J, the junction kept 7 bases outside the gene matches. CDR1 is SNHLY, CDR2 FYNNEI, per germline. This CDR3 has 15 amino acids. CDR3 nucleotide sequence: TGTGCCAGCAGTGACGGGAGGGCCGGGGTAGAGACCCAGTACTTC. Protein sequence: CASSDGRAGVETQYF.

The chain links TRBV18 to TRBJ2-7; TRBD2 matches at 14 bases. This CDR3 has 15 amino acids. In germline, CDR1 is KGHSH, CDR2 LQKENI. V lost 5 bases and J lost 5; bases outside the gene matches: 5. Written as DNA, the CDR3 is TGTGCCAGCTCAAAGGGACTAGCGGGAGCCAACGAGCAGTACTTC. This codes for CASSKGLAGANEQYF. Supplemented by reference TRBV18 and TRBJ2-7, the full variable domain reads NAGVMQNPRHLVRRRGQEARLRCSPMKGHSHVYWYRQLPEEGLKFMVYLQKENIIDESGMPKERFSAEFPKEGPSILRIQQVVRGDSAAYFCASSKGLAGANEQYFGPGTRLTVT.

The V and J genes are TRBV7-2 and TRBJ2-7; no clear D. This CDR3 spans 14 amino acids. Looked up from germline, CDR1 is SGHTA and CDR2 is FQGNSA. V lost 6 bases and J 3 bases, leaving 15 bases between the germline ends. CDR3 sequence reads: CASSYLLGYYEQYF. For the CDR3, the DNA is TGTGCCAGCAGTTATCTCCTAGGGTACTACGAGCAGTACTTC. The variable domain in full, completed from reference TRBV7-2 and TRBJ2-7, reads GAGVSQSPSNKVTEKGKDVELRCDPISGHTALYWYRQSLGQGLEFLIYFQGNSAPDKSGLPSDRFSAERTGGSVSTLTIQRTQQEDSAVYLCASSYLLGYYEQYFGPGTRLTVT.

The rearrangement links TRBV5-6 to TRBJ1-6; possible D gene TRBD1, 5 bases. The CDR3 runs 16 residues. Trimming took off 4 bases at V and 0 bases at J, with 11 bases between the two ends. In germline, CDR1 is SGHDT, CDR2 YYEEEE. This CDR3 reads CASSEHRSSYNSPLHF. The DNA of the CDR3 is TGTGCCAGCAGCGAGCACAGGAGCTCCTATAATTCACCCCTCCACTTT.

This clone was observed a handful of times. The genes are TRBV28 and TRBJ2-7; D remains ambiguous. V gave up 8 bases and J gave up 3 bases, with 5 bases separating them. CDR1 is MDHEN and CDR2 is SYDVKM in the germline V gene. The CDR3 is 10 amino acids. The chain's CDR3 is CASGFYEQYF. The CDR3 nucleotides read TGTGCCAGCGGCTTCTACGAGCAGTACTTC.

This clone was seen a few times. The chain joins TRBV5-1 to TRBJ2-7; 9 nucleotides line up with TRBD2. The CDR3 runs 17 residues. CDR1 is SGHRS and CDR2 is YFSETQ in the germline V gene. V was clipped by 3 bases and J by 5 bases; unmatched bases: 15. In DNA, the CDR3 is TGCGCCAGCAGCTCCCCCTCTTTAGCGGGAGCAAATAACGAGCAGTACTTC. The encoded protein is CASSSPSLAGANNEQYF.

This chain joins TRBV7-9 and TRBJ1-4; TRBD1 matches at 8 bases. V trimming: 4 bases; J trimming: 3 bases; junction bases outside the gene matches: 4. This CDR3 is 15 amino acids long. Germline V lookup: CDR1 SEHNR, CDR2 FQNEAQ (reference sequence). CDR3 residues: CASSYGQGPNEKLFF. In DNA, the CDR3 is TGTGCCAGCAGCTATGGACAGGGACCTAATGAAAAACTGTTTTTT.